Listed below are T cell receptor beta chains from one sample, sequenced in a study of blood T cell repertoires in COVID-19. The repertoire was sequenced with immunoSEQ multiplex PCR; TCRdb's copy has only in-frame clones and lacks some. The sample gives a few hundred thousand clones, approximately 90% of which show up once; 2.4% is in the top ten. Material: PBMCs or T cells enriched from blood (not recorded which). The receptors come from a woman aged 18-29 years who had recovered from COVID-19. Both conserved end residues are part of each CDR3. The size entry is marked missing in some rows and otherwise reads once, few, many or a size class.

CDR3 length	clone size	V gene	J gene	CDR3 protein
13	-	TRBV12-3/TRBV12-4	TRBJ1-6	CASSLFQNSPLHF
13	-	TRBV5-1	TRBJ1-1	CASSLDAWRAAFF
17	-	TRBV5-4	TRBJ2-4	CASSFWTGFVAKNIQYF
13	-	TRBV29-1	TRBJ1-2	CSVELGPGGGYTF
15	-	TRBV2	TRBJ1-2	CASSPLRGGNYGYTF
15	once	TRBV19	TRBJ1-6	CASNDGLLGNSPLHF
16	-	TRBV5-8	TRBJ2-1	CASSLASSGGVNEQFF
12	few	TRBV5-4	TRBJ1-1	CASSLDGINAFF
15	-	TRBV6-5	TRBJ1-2	CASSQIPSGVYGYTF
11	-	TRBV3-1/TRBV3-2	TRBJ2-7	CASRRGSEQYF
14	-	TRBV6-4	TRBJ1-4	CASSEPGINEKLFF
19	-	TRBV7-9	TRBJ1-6	CASSFRDTQTTLYNSPLHF
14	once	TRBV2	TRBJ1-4	CASSEIGGSEKLFF
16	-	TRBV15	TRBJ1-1	CATSRAPRGANTEAFF
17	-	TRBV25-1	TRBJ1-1	CASSVFVPGQSNTEAFF
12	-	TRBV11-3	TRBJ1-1	CASSSRQGSAFF
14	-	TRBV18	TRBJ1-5	CASSPKQGDQPQHF
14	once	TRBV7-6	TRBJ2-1	CASSLIAGGLEQFF
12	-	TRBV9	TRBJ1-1	CASSGFGTGAFF
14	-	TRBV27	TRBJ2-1	CASSIGTVYNEQFF
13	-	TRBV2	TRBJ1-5	CASRGGSNQPQHF
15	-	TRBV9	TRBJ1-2	CASSAGGTGYYGYTF
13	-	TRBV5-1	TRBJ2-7	CASSYGTVYEQYF
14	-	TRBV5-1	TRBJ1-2	CASTFQTGTYGYTF
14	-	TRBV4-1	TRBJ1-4	CASSRTGAREKLFF
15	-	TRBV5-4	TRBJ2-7	CASSPGQSYSYEQYF
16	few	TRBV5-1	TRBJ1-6	CASSRTTDPINSPLHF
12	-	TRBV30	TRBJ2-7	CAWRDIHYEQYF
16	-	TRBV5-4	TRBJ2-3	CASSLELAGVTDTQYF
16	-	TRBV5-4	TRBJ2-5	CASTTGTSGGLETQYF
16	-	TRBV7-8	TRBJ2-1	CASSLEWGGRYNEQFF
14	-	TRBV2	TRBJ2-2	CATRGLADTGELFF
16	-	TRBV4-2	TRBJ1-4	CASSQEPGNSNEKLFF
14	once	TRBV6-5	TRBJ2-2	CATVRGPNTGELFF
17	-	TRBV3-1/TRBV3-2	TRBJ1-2	CASSQFWDRGPDYGYTF
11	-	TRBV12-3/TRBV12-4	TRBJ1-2	CASSDRGDYTF
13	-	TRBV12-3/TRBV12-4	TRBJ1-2	CASSLGRFYGYTF
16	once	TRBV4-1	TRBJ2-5	CASSQDSGSGGVTQYF
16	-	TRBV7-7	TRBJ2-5	CASSSLGGGAGETQYF
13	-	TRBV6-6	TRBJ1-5	CASRTDSHQPQHF
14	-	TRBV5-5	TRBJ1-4	CASSTGGDYEKLFF
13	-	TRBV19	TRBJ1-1	CASSTGMNTEAFF
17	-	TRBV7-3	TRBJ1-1	CASSLTGGGAAGAEAFF
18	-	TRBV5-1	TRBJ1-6	CASSSLDKTGLLFSPLHF
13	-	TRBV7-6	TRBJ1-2	CASSFGGYYGYTF
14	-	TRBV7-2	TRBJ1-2	CASSLSPANYGYTF
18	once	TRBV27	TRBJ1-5	CASSLGDGTDDSNQPQHF
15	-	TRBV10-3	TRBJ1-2	CAISAGTGNDYGYTF